This entry is about one T cell receptor (beta chain). Its target is unknown. This may be a read error: a much more frequent sequence differs by one nucleotide. CD8+CD57+ cell expansion, shown by flow cytometry, had occurred in the patients selected for sequencing. Patients had not yet gotten any therapy when their blood was taken for sampling. The study profiled TCR beta VDJ and CDR3 using genomic DNA as template. Via MiXCR, TCRdb re-called the reads, giving one row per CDR3 protein. The table lists roughly 160,000 distinct CDR3 sequences, less than 60% of them singletons. CDR1 is LNHDA and CDR2 is SQIVND in the germline V gene (reference sequence). The CDR3 loop spans 14 amino acids. Trimming took 11 bases from V and 2 from J; bases not matched to a gene: 9. These data originate in a study of CD8+CD57+ T cells in acquired aplastic anemia. The wider study: An average of 3.2 ug of DNA was obtained from sorted CD4+ and CD8+ cells. Whole-study findings and limits: Any difference that existed in CD8+ Simpson's diversity between patients and controls was not significant.

The V and J genes are TRBV19 and TRBJ1-3; 7 bases are shared with TRBD1. The sequence derives from a human donor with aplastic anemia. Sequenced sample: sorted CD4+, CD8+, or CD8+CD57+ T cells (not recorded which) from PBMCs. The CDR3 region has the DNA TGTGCCGGTAATCCACAGGGGACTGGAAACACCATATATTTT. Translating gives CAGNPQGTGNTIYF.